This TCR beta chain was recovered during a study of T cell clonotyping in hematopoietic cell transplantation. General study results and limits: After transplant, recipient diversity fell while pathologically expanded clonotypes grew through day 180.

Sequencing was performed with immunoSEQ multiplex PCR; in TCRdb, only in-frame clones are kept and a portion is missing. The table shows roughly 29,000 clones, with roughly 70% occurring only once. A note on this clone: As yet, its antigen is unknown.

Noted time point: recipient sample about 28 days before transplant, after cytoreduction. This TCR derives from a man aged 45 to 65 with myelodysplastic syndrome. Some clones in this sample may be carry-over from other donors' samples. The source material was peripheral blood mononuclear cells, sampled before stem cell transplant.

The CDR3 loop is CASSTDLGTDTQYF. The CDR3 nucleotides are TGTGCCAGCAGTACAGACCTCGGCACAGATACGCAGTATTTT. The chain joins TRBV7-2 to TRBJ2-3; D not certain. This CDR3 has 14 residues. Trimming cost V 6 bases and J 1 base, with 11 bases left between them. Germline V CDR1 and CDR2: SGHTA, FQGNSA.